The clone carrying this TCR beta chain showed up many times. TCR beta VDJ combinations and CDR3 sequences were profiled from genomic DNA. TCRdb ran MiXCR on the reads and lists one entry per CDR3 protein. Counted here are around 290,000 distinct CDR3 sequences, 56% occurring once; the ten biggest clones make up around 1.3%. This specimen belongs to a study of CD8+CD57+ T cells in acquired aplastic anemia. Trimming shortened V by 2 bases and J by 3 bases, and 7 bases separated the two germline ends. This CDR3 has 13 residues. Before being chosen for sequencing, patients had shown CD8+CD57+ cell expansion by flow cytometry. Among the patients, all had severe acquired aplastic anemia.

Sequencing was performed on sorted CD4+, CD8+, or CD8+CD57+ T cells (not recorded which) from PBMCs. This sequence joins TRBV12-3 or TRBV12-4 and TRBJ1-1; no reliable D call. The sequence was obtained from a human donor with aplastic anemia. CDR3 sequence (DNA): TGTGCCAGCAGTTTACAGGTGTACACTGAAGCTTTCTTT. Translated: CASSLQVYTEAFF.